This entry is about one T cell receptor (beta chain). What it recognizes is unknown. Since all of the isolated RNA was reverse transcribed, expressed TCRB transcripts were what got sequenced. TCRdb's copy holds only in-frame clones and misses some; the assay was immunoSEQ multiplex PCR. The table includes a few hundred thousand clones, roughly a tenth detected once. This CDR3 region has 13 residues. Per the germline V gene, CDR1 is KGHSH and CDR2 is LQKENI. Trimming removed 1 base from V and 2 bases from J, with 5 bases in between. The sample comes from a study of beta chain features in type 1 diabetes. Study-wide points: Across all four CD4+ subsets, people with type 1 diabetes showed modestly shorter TCRB CDR3s.

This sequence joins TRBV18 and TRBJ2-5; D remains unclear. The sequencing input was naive CD4+ T cells from blood. The sequence derives from a man aged 25 to 45 with type 1 diabetes. CDR3 nucleotides: TGTGCCAGCTCACCACGAGCGCAAGAGACCCAGTACTTC. Translating it yields CASSPRAQETQYF.